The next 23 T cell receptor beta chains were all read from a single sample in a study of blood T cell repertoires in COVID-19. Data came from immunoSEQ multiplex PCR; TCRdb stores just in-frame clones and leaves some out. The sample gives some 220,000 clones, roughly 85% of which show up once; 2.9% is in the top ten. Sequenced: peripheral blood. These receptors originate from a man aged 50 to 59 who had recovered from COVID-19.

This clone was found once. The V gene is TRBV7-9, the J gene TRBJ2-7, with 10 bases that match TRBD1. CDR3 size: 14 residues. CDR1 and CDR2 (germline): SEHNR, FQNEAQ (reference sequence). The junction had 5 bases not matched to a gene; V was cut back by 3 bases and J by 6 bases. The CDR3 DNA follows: TGTGCCAGCAGCTTTGGAAGGACAGGGGGCGAGCAGTACTTC. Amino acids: CASSFGRTGGEQYF.

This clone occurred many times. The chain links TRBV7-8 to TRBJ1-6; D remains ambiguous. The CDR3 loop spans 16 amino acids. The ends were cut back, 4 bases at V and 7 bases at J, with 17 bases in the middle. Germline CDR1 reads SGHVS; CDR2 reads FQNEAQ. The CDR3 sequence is CASSSGHTILNSPLHF. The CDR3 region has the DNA TGTGCCAGCAGCTCGGGTCATACCATTCTGAATTCACCCCTCCACTTT. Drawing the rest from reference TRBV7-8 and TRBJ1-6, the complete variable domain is GAGVSQSPRYKVAKRGQDVALRCDPISGHVSLFWYQQALGQGPEFLTYFQNEAQLDKSGLPSDRFFAERPEGSVSTLKIQRTQQEDSAVYLCASSSGHTILNSPLHFGNGTRLTVT.

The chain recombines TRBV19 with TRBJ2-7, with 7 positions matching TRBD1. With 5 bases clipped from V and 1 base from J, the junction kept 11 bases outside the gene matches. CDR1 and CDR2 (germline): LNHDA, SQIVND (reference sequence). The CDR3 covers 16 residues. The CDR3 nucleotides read TGTGCCAGTAGTGAGAGGACAGGCGGACTTTCCTACGAGCAGTACTTC. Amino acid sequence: CASSERTGGLSYEQYF. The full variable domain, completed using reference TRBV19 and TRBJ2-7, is DGGITQSPKYLFRKEGQNVTLSCEQNLNHDAMYWYRQDPGQGLRLIYYSQIVNDFQKGDIAEGYSVSREKKESFPLTVTSAQKNPTAFYLCASSERTGGLSYEQYFGPGTRLTVT.

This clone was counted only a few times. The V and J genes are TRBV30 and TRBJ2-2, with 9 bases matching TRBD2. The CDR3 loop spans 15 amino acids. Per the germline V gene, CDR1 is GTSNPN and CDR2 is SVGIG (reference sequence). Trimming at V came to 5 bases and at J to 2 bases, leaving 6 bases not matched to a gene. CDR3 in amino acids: CAWGQGLANTGELFF. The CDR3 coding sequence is TGTGCCTGGGGCCAGGGACTAGCAAACACCGGGGAGCTGTTTTTT.

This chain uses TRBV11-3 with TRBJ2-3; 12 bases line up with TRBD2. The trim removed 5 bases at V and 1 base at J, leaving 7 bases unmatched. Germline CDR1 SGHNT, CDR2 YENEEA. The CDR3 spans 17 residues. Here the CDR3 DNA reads TGTGCCAGCAGCCCAGGACTAGCGGGATCCGGCACAGATACGCAGTATTTT. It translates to CASSPGLAGSGTDTQYF.

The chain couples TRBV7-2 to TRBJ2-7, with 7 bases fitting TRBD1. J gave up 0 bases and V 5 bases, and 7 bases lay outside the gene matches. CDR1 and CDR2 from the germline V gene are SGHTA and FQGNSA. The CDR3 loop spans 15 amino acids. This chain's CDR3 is CASSRTGLSSYEQYF. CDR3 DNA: TGTGCCAGCAGCCGGACAGGCCTGAGCTCCTACGAGCAGTACTTC.

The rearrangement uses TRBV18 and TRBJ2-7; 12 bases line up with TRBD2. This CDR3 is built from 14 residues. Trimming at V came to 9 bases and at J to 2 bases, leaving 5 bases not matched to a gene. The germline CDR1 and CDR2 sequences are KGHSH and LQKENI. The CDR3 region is CASTTSGGPYEQYF. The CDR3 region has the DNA TGTGCCAGTACGACTAGCGGGGGTCCCTACGAGCAGTACTTC.

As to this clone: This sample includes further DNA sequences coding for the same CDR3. Written as DNA, the CDR3 is TGTGCCAGCAGTTACTCGGCAGGCGACACTGAAGCTTTCTTT. This sequence encodes CASSYSAGDTEAFF. The V call is TRBV6-5, the J call TRBJ1-1; D gene unclear. Germline V CDR1 and CDR2: MNHEY, SVGAGI. CDR3 length equals 14 residues. The ends were cut back, 0 bases at V and 3 bases at J, with 8 bases in the middle.

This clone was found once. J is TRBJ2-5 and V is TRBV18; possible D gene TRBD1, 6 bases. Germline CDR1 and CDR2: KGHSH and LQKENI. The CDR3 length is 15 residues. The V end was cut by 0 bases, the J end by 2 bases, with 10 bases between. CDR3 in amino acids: CASSPPRGWQETQYF. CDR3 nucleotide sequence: TGTGCCAGCTCACCACCTAGGGGGTGGCAAGAGACCCAGTACTTC.

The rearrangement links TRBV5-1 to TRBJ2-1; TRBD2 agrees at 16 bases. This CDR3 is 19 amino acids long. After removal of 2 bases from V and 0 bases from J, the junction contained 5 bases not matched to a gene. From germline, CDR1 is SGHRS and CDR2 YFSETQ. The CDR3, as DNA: TGCGCCAGCAGCTTTACCGGGACTAGCGGGAGGGCCTCCTACAATGAGCAGTTCTTC. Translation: CASSFTGTSGRASYNEQFF.

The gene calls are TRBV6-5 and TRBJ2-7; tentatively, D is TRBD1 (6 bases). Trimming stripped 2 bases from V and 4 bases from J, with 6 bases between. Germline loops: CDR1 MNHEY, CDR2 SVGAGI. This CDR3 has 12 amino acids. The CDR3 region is CASSYRGYEQYF. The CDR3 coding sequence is TGTGCCAGCAGTTACAGGGGGTACGAGCAGTACTTC.

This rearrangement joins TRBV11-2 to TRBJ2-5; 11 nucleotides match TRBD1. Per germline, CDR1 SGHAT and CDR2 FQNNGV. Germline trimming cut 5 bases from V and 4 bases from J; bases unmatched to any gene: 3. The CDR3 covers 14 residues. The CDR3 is CASSRDRGGETQYF. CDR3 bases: TGTGCCAGCAGCCGGGACAGGGGGGGAGAGACCCAGTACTTC. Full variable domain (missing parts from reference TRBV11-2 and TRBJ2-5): EAGVAQSPRYKIIEKRQSVAFWCNPISGHATLYWYQQILGQGPKLLIQFQNNGVVDDSQLPKDRFSAERLKGVDSTLKIQPAKLEDSAVYLCASSRDRGGETQYFGPGTRLLVL.

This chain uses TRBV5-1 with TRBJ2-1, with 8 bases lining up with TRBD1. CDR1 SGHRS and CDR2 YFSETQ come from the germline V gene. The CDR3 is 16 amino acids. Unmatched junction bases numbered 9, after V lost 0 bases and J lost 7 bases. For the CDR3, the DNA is TGCGCCAGCAGCTTGGCGAACCTCAGGGGGCGAAATGAGCAGTTCTTC. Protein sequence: CASSLANLRGRNEQFF.

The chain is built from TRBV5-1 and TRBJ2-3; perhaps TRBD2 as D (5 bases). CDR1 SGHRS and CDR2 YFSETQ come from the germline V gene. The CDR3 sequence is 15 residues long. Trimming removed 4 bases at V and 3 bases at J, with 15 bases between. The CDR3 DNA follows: TGCGCCAGCAGCCTTCCAACTAGTCTGACAGATACGCAGTATTTT. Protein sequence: CASSLPTSLTDTQYF.

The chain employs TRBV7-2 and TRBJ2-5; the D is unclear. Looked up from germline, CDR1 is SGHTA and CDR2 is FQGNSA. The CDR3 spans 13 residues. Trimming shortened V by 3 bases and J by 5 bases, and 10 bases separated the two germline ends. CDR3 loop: CASSFQFKETQYF. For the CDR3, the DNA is TGTGCCAGCAGCTTTCAGTTTAAGGAGACCCAGTACTTC. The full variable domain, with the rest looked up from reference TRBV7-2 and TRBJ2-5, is GAGVSQSPSNKVTEKGKDVELRCDPISGHTALYWYRQSLGQGLEFLIYFQGNSAPDKSGLPSDRFSAERTGGSVSTLTIQRTQQEDSAVYLCASSFQFKETQYFGPGTRLLVL.

The CDR3: CASNLGGSGANVLTF. CDR3 bases: TGTGCCAGCAACCTTGGAGGGTCTGGGGCCAACGTCCTGACTTTC. The chain couples TRBV9 to TRBJ2-6, with D possibly being TRBD2 (6 bases). Germline CDR1 and CDR2: SGDLS and YYNGEE. The CDR3 sequence is 15 residues long. Trimming cost V 6 bases and J 1 base, with 11 bases left between them.

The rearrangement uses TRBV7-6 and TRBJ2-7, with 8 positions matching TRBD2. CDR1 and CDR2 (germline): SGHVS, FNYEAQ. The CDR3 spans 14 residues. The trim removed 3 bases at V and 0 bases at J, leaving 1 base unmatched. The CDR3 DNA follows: TGTGCCAGCAGCTTTACTAGCGGCTCCTACGAGCAGTACTTC. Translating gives CASSFTSGSYEQYF.

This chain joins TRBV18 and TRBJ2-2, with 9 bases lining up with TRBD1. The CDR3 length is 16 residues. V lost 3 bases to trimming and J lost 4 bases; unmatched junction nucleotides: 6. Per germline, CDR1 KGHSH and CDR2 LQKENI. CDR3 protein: CASSPTGGSRTGELFF. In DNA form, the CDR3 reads TGTGCCAGCTCACCCACAGGGGGCTCTCGCACCGGGGAGCTGTTTTTT.

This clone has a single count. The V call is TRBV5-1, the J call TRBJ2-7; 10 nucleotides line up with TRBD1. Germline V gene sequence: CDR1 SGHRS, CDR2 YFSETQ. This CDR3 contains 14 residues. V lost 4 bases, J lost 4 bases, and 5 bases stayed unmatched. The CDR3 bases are TGCGCCAGCAGCGTTCCGGGACAGGGGTACGAGCAGTACTTC. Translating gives CASSVPGQGYEQYF.

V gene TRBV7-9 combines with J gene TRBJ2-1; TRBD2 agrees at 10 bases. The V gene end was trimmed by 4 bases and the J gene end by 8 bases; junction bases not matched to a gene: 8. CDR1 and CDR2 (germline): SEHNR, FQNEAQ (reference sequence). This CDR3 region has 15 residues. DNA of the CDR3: TGTGCCAGCAGCTGGAGCGGGAGGGGCAAAGATGAGCAGTTCTTC. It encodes CASSWSGRGKDEQFF.

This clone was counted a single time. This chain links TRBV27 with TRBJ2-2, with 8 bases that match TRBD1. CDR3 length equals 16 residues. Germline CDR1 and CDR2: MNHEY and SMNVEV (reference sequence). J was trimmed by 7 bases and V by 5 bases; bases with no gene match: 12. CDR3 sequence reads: CASSPRQGPKGGELFF. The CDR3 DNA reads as TGTGCCAGCAGTCCCCGACAGGGGCCCAAGGGCGGGGAGCTGTTTTTT.

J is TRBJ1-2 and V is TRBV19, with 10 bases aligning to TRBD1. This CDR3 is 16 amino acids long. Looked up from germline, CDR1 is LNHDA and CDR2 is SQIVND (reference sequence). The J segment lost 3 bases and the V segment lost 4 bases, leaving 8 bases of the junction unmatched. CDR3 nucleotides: TGTGCCAGTAGTAGGGGACAGGGGAGTCGTCACTATGGCTACACCTTC. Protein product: CASSRGQGSRHYGYTF.

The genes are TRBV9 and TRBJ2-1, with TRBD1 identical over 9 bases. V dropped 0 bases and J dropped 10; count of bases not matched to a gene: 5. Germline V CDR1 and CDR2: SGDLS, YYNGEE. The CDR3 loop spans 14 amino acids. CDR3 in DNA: TGTGCCAGCAGCGTAGCTACAGGGGGCGCGGAGCAGTTCTTC. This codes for CASSVATGGAEQFF.